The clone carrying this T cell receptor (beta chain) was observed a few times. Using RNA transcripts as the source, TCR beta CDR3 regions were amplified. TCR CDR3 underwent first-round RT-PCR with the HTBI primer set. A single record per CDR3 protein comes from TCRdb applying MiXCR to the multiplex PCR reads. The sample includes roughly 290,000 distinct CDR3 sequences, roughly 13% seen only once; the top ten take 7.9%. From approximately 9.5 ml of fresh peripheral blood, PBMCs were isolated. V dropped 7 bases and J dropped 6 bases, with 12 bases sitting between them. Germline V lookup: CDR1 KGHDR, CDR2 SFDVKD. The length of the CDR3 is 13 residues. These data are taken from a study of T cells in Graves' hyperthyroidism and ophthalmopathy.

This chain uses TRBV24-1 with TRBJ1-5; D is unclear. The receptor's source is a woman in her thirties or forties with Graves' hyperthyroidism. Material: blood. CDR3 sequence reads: CATSGPWGQPQHF. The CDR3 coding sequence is TGTGCCACCAGCGGGCCTTGGGGTCAGCCCCAGCATTTT.